The clone carrying this TCR beta chain was seen a single time. V gave up 6 bases and J gave up 0 bases; unmatched junction bases: 10. The CDR3 length is 16 residues. Germline lookup yields CDR1 LNHDA and CDR2 SQIVND (reference sequence). Membership in each cohort depended on participant-reported clinical history. People in the exposed group encountered a COVID-19 case within 2 weeks before entering the study. The sample belongs to a study of blood T cell repertoires in COVID-19. Study-level information: The United States, Italy and Spain provided the acute and convalescent COVID-19 samples.

In the authors' methods: Amplification from reference gene primers served as the basis for estimated nucleated cell counts. The data were produced by immunoSEQ multiplex PCR, yet TCRdb's version contains in-frame clones alone and is incomplete. V and J calls and clone size are as listed in that table; D and trimming were resolved from the DNA. The sample has approximately 380,000 clones, approximately 91% seen once. This chain connects TRBV19 to TRBJ2-7, with TRBD1 matching 8 bases. This TCR was sampled from a woman aged 40 to 50 who had been exposed to COVID-19. The sequencing input was PBMCs or T cells enriched from blood (not recorded which). For the CDR3, the DNA is TGTGCCAGTAGCCGTACCGGGACAGGACCCTCCTACGAGCAGTACTTC. Protein sequence: CASSRTGTGPSYEQYF.